This T cell receptor beta chain was captured by sequencing in a study of cytomegalovirus exposure and HLA in healthy donors. With respect to this clone: Its antigen is not identified.

Whole-study findings and limits: Reportedly, HLA-A and HLA-B alleles of most subjects were accurately predicted from TCR beta. Near-uniform donor sequencing depth was presumed by presence/absence analyses.

The PCR ran on 60 Vbeta and 13 Jbeta primers. Profiling relied on immunoSEQ multiplex PCR, and the TCRdb table lists in-frame clones only, not all of them. The ten top clones account for 0.8% to 1%, within a sample of 130,000 to 150,000 clones. J was trimmed by 5 bases and V by 1 base; bases with no gene match: 6. Germline V gives CDR1 SGDLS, CDR2 YYNGEE. CDR3 size: 14 residues. The TCR sequence derives from a male donor in good health and CMV-seronegative. The sequenced sample was PBMCs. V and J are TRBV9 and TRBJ2-7; 7 bases fit TRBD1. Here the CDR3 reads CASSVIGQDHEQYF. In DNA, the CDR3 is TGTGCCAGCAGCGTAATAGGACAGGACCACGAGCAGTACTTC.